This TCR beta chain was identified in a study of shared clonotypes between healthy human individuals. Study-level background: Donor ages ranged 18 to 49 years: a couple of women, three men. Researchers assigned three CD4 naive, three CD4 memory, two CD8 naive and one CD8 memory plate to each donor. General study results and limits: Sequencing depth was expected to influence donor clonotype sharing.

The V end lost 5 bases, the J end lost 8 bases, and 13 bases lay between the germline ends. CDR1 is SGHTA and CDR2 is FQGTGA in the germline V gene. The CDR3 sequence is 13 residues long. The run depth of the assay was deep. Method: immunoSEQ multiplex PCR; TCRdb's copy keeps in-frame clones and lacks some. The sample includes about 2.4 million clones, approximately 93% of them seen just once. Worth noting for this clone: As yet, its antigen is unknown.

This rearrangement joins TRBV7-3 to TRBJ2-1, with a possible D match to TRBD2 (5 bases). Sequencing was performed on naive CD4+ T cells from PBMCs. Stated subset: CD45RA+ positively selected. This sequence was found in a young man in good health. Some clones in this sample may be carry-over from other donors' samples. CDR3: CASSRDGEYEQFF. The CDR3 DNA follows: TGTGCCAGCAGCCGAGACGGGGAGTATGAGCAGTTCTTC.